The clone carrying this T cell receptor (beta chain) was observed a handful of times. As yet, its antigen is unknown. RNA transcripts yielded amplified TCR beta CDR3 regions. First-round RT-PCR with HTBI primers amplified the TCR CDR3 region. TCRdb independently ran MiXCR on the multiplex PCR reads; one entry per CDR3 protein. The sample includes about 590,000 distinct CDR3 sequences, about 15% of them seen just once. This sample is part of a study of T cells in Graves' hyperthyroidism and ophthalmopathy. V gave up 1 base and J gave up 0 bases, with 10 bases separating them. Germline loops: CDR1 LNHDA, CDR2 SQIVND (reference sequence). This CDR3 contains 16 residues. General observations from the study: Most thyroid clonotypes expanded above 0.001 appeared in blood too.

Researchers barred patients who had uncontrolled infection, other autoimmune disease, pregnancy or lactation. Sequenced sample: blood. The chain couples TRBV19 to TRBJ1-5; the D gene is possibly TRBD1 (5 bases). The sequence was collected from a woman aged 30 to 39 with Graves' hyperthyroidism. The CDR3 is CASSIVRQGSNQPQHF. The CDR3 coding sequence is TGTGCCAGTAGTATAGTGAGGCAGGGTAGCAATCAGCCCCAGCATTTT.